The next 22 T cell receptor beta chains were all read from a single sample in a study of CD8+ T cells in alopecia areata. Sequencing relied on a cDNA template that was reverse transcribed from extracted RNA. Method: immunoSEQ multiplex PCR; TCRdb's copy keeps in-frame clones and lacks some. This sample yields some 210,000 clones, of which approximately 61% are seen a single time; approximately 0.5% belongs to the top ten. The sample consisted of CD4+ T cells sorted from blood, taken at week 0. Receptor source: a human donor with alopecia areata.

This clone has only a few counts. V gene TRBV19 combines with J gene TRBJ2-5; TRBD2 agrees at 11 bases. The CDR3 covers 19 residues. J gave up 4 bases and V 3 bases, and 16 bases lay outside the gene matches. Germline V gene sequence: CDR1 LNHDA, CDR2 SQIVND (reference sequence). The CDR3 region has the DNA TGTGCCAGTAGTATCCGGGGTCCTCTTAGCGGGAGGGCTAGAGAGACCCAGTACTTC. This gives the protein CASSIRGPLSGRARETQYF.

The rearrangement uses TRBV5-1 and TRBJ1-4, with a weak D call TRBD1 (5 bases). Germline CDR1 SGHRS, CDR2 YFSETQ. The CDR3 covers 13 residues. The germline V and J ends were trimmed by 5 bases and 4 bases, with 9 bases remaining between them. The CDR3 reads CASRGGDNEKLFF. The DNA of the CDR3 is TGCGCCAGCAGGGGAGGGGATAATGAAAAACTGTTTTTT.

The chain joins TRBV30 to TRBJ1-4; TRBD1 matches at 8 bases. The CDR3 consists of 12 residues. CDR1 GTSNPN and CDR2 SVGIG come from the germline V gene (reference sequence). Trimming at V came to 4 bases and at J to 7 bases, leaving 2 bases not matched to a gene. This CDR3 is CAWNRGGEKLFF. CDR3 bases: TGTGCCTGGAACAGGGGGGGTGAAAAACTGTTTTTT.

J is TRBJ2-1 and V is TRBV18, with unresolved D. In germline, CDR1 is KGHSH, CDR2 LQKENI. V lost 6 bases and J 1 base, leaving 7 bases between the germline ends. The CDR3 contains 13 residues. DNA for the CDR3: TGTGCCAGCTCCCAATTATCCTACAATGAGCAGTTCTTC. Its protein is CASSQLSYNEQFF. The full variable domain, with the rest looked up from reference TRBV18 and TRBJ2-1, is NAGVMQNPRHLVRRRGQEARLRCSPMKGHSHVYWYRQLPEEGLKFMVYLQKENIIDESGMPKERFSAEFPKEGPSILRIQQVVRGDSAAYFCASSQLSYNEQFFGPGTRLTVL.

This clone occurred a few times. V gene TRBV4-1 combines with J gene TRBJ2-5; 9 nucleotides line up with TRBD2. The CDR3 extends over 18 amino acids. V was clipped by 4 bases and J by 4 bases; unmatched bases: 16. Germline V CDR1 and CDR2: MGHRA, YSYEKL. The CDR3 spells CASSPVGTGGAGGETQYF. As DNA, the CDR3 is TGCGCCAGCAGCCCCGTGGGGACCGGAGGAGCGGGAGGAGAGACCCAGTACTTC.

The chain combines TRBV5-4 with TRBJ1-2; D is possibly TRBD1 (6 bases). Germline V CDR1 and CDR2: SGHNT, YYREEE (reference sequence). V lost 4 bases and J lost 4, with 11 bases in between. This CDR3 is built from 13 residues. The CDR3 DNA follows: TGTGCCAGCAGCATCGACAGGAGCTATGGCTACACCTTC. It yields the protein CASSIDRSYGYTF.

This clone was picked up a small number of times. The rearrangement uses TRBV9 and TRBJ1-6, with no clear D. This CDR3 contains 13 residues. V was clipped by 0 bases and J by 7 bases, with 5 bases between them. In germline, CDR1 is SGDLS, CDR2 YYNGEE. CDR3 sequence (DNA): TGTGCCAGCAGCGTAGTCCAGAATTCACCCCTCCACTTT. This translates into CASSVVQNSPLHF.

V gene TRBV7-8 combines with J gene TRBJ2-5; 10 bases fit TRBD1. The length of the CDR3 is 15 residues. Unmatched junction bases numbered 4, after V lost 5 bases and J lost 1 base. Germline values: CDR1 SGHVS, CDR2 FQNEAQ. DNA of the CDR3: TGTGCCAGCAGCCGGGACAGGGGTATCCAAGAGACCCAGTACTTC. This codes for CASSRDRGIQETQYF.

This clone was seen ten or more times. Other DNA sequences of this sample code for an identical CDR3. The chain uses TRBV7-9 and TRBJ2-7; 10 positions match TRBD1. The germline gives CDR1 SEHNR, CDR2 FQNEAQ (reference sequence). The CDR3 length is 14 residues. The V gene end was trimmed by 5 bases and the J gene end by 5 bases; junction bases not matched to a gene: 6. Written as DNA, the CDR3 is TGTGCCAGCAGCCCGGGACAGGGGATAGACGAGCAGTACTTC. It codes for CASSPGQGIDEQYF.

This rearrangement joins TRBV6-5 to TRBJ2-6; D gene uncertain. Germline lookup yields CDR1 MNHEY and CDR2 SVGAGI. There are 14 residues in the CDR3. V lost 6 bases and J lost 4, with 10 bases in between. The CDR3 nucleotides are TGTGCCAGCAGCCAGTTTGGCGGGGCCAACGTCCTGACTTTC. Protein: CASSQFGGANVLTF.

This clone turned up a few times. The rearrangement uses TRBV5-1 and TRBJ2-3, with a tentative D call TRBD2 (6 bases). CDR1 is SGHRS and CDR2 is YFSETQ in the germline V gene. V was pared by 0 bases and J by 3 bases, with 11 bases between. The CDR3 sequence is 15 residues long. CDR3 protein: CASSLAPGVTDTQYF. The CDR3 DNA sequence: TGCGCCAGCAGCTTGGCTCCGGGGGTGACAGATACGCAGTATTTT.

A few counts support this clone. The chain carries TRBV27 and TRBJ1-5; TRBD1 is a possible D gene (5 bases). The CDR3 is 15 amino acids. Germline values: CDR1 MNHEY, CDR2 SMNVEV (reference sequence). V was shortened by 0 bases and J by 4 bases, with 10 bases between the two germline ends. CDR3 coding DNA: TGTGCCAGCAGTTTATCTGTCAGGGAGAATCAGCCCCAGCATTTT. It is translated as CASSLSVRENQPQHF.

The J gene is TRBJ2-7, the V gene TRBV30; tentatively, D is TRBD1 or TRBD2 (7 bases each). The CDR3 runs to 15 residues. Germline V CDR1 and CDR2: GTSNPN, SVGIG (reference sequence). V was shortened by 2 bases and J by 4 bases, with 18 bases between the two germline ends. The CDR3 DNA is TGTGCCTGGAGTTTTCGGGGGAGGGGGCTATACGAGCAGTACTTC. Amino acid sequence: CAWSFRGRGLYEQYF.

This clone was detected a few times. Other nucleotide sequences in the sample specify the same CDR3. V usage is TRBV2 and J usage is TRBJ2-5; D ambiguous. V gave up 8 bases and J gave up 3 bases, with 7 bases separating them. Germline CDR1 is SNHLY and CDR2 is FYNNEI. This CDR3 comprises 11 residues. This CDR3 is CASSLKETQYF. The CDR3 nucleotides read TGTGCCAGCTCCCTCAAAGAGACCCAGTACTTC.

This chain connects TRBV7-9 to TRBJ2-7; no firm D call. V lost 3 bases to trimming and J lost 3 bases, with 9 bases between them. Germline V lookup: CDR1 SEHNR, CDR2 FQNEAQ (reference sequence). The CDR3 consists of 13 residues. CDR3 DNA: TGTGCCAGCAGCTTGCGAGACGACTACGAGCAGTACTTC. Translation gives CASSLRDDYEQYF.

This rearrangement joins TRBV30 to TRBJ2-7, with 10 positions matching TRBD2. J was trimmed by 9 bases and V by 5 bases; bases with no gene match: 13. The germline V gene has CDR1 GTSNPN and CDR2 SVGIG (reference sequence). The length of the CDR3 is 14 residues. The CDR3 coding sequence is TGTGCCTGGGCCGAACCGACTAGCGGGTTACGGCAGTACTTC. Encoded protein: CAWAEPTSGLRQYF.

The rearrangement uses TRBV29-1 and TRBJ1-1; D is unclear. The length of the CDR3 is 13 residues. The germline gives CDR1 SQVTM, CDR2 ANQGSEA. V was pared by 5 bases and J by 8 bases, with 18 bases between. The CDR3 nucleotides are TGCAGCGTTACCGGGCCGCTCCTAGGAGAAGCTTTCTTT. It specifies CSVTGPLLGEAFF.

The rearrangement uses TRBV7-9 and TRBJ1-5; no reliable D call. The CDR3 totals 13 residues. V gave up 3 bases and J gave up 5 bases, with 8 bases separating them. From germline, CDR1 is SEHNR and CDR2 FQNEAQ (reference sequence). The CDR3 region has the DNA TGTGCCAGCAGCTTGGAAGATCATCAGCCCCAGCATTTT. Translating it yields CASSLEDHQPQHF.

J is TRBJ2-3 and V is TRBV7-9, with TRBD1 identical over 7 bases. V trimming: 5 bases; J trimming: 6 bases; junction bases outside the gene matches: 8. The CDR3 is 14 amino acids. Germline V gene sequence: CDR1 SEHNR, CDR2 FQNEAQ (reference sequence). This CDR3 reads CASSPGQVGDTQYF. CDR3 sequence (DNA): TGTGCCAGCAGCCCAGGACAGGTCGGGGATACGCAGTATTTT.

The chain employs TRBV9 and TRBJ2-2; D is uncertain. The V end lost 3 bases, the J end lost 4 bases, and 7 bases lay between the germline ends. The CDR3 sequence is 13 residues long. The germline V gene encodes CDR1 SGDLS and CDR2 YYNGEE. CDR3 coding DNA: TGTGCCAGCAGCGAAGAGAGCACCGGGGAGCTGTTTTTT. Residues: CASSEESTGELFF.

The chain has TRBV9 and TRBJ1-2; D is uncertain. Germline assignment: CDR1 SGDLS and CDR2 YYNGEE. The CDR3 runs 12 residues. V dropped 3 bases and J dropped 2 bases, with 5 bases sitting between them. CDR3 sequence reads: CASSDGNYGYTF. As DNA, the CDR3 is TGTGCCAGCAGCGATGGCAACTATGGCTACACCTTC.

The chain has TRBV7-2 and TRBJ2-7; possible D gene TRBD1, 5 bases. V lost 5 bases and J lost 2, with 10 bases in between. The CDR3 loop spans 13 amino acids. Germline lookup yields CDR1 SGHTA and CDR2 FQGNSA. CDR3 DNA: TGTGCCAGCAGCCCGACAGCCACCTACGAGCAGTACTTC. Residues: CASSPTATYEQYF.